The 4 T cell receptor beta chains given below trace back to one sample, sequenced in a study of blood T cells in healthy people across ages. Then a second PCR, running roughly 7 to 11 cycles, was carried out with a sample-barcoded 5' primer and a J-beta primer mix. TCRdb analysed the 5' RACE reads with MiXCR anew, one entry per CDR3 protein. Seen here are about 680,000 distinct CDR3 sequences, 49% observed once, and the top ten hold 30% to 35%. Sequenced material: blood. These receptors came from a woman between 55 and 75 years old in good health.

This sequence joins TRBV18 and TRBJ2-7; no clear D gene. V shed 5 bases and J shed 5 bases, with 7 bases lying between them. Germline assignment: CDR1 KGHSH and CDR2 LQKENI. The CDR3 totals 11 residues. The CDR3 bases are TGTGCCAGCTCAGGCTTGGACGAGCAGTACTTC. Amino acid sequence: CASSGLDEQYF.

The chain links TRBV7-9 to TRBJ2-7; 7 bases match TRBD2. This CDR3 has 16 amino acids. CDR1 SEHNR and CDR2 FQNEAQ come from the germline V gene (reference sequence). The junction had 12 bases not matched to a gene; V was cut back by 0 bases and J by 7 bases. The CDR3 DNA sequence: TGTGCCAGCAGCTTAGCGCCGGGCGGGAGAGTCAATGAGCAGTACTTC. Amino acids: CASSLAPGGRVNEQYF.

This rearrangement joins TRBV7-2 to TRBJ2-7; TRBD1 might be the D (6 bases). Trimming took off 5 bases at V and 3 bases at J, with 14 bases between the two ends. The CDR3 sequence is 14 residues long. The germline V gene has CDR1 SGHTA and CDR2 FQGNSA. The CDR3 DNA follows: TGTGCCAGCAGCACCAAACAGGGCTACTACGAGCAGTACTTC. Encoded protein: CASSTKQGYYEQYF.

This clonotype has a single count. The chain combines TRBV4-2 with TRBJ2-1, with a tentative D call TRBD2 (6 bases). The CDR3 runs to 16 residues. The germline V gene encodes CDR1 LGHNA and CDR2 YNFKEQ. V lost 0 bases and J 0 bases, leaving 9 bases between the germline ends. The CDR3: CASSQDAGHSYNEQFF. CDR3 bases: TGTGCCAGCAGCCAAGATGCGGGGCACTCCTACAATGAGCAGTTCTTC.